This TCR beta chain stems from a study of vaccination and CD4 T cells after COVID-19. Study overall: A positive SARS-CoV-2 nasal swab PCR result was recorded for each convalescent patient; about ten were mild and one severe.

As regards this clonotype: Its antigen is unidentified.

Sequencing of cultured CD4+ T cell DNA used the Oncomine TCR Beta short-read assay. Cultured CD4+ T cells yielded the extracted genomic DNA. TCRdb called the PCR reads again in MiXCR, with one record for every CDR3 protein. The table has more than 8,000 distinct CDR3 sequences, 45% to 65% seen once; the top ten hold 40% to 55%. Trimming stripped 4 bases from V and 4 bases from J, with 14 bases between. CDR1 is SGHRS and CDR2 is YFSETQ in the germline V gene. This CDR3 contains 15 residues. Specified treatment: roughly nine-day PBMC culture with coronavirus spike peptide pools or control peptides (ViraFEST assay). ViraFEST grew antigen-specific T cells using peptide pools, then sequenced TCRs. The authors isolated CD4+ T cells by negative selection after approximately ten days of culture.

The chain employs TRBV5-1 and TRBJ1-4, with D maybe TRBD1 (5 bases). This TCR was recovered from a human donor who had recovered from COVID-19. The sample comprised CD4+ T cells from blood, cultured in vitro. CDR3 DNA sequence: TGCGCCAGCAGCCTGGGAGACAGCGTTAATGAAAAACTGTTTTTT. The encoded protein is CASSLGDSVNEKLFF.